Below, one T cell receptor (beta chain) is given with its context. Its antigen specificity is not known. A much bigger clone sits one base away, suggesting this may be a read error. The sample originates from a study of post-analysis software for immune sequencing data (dated by TCRdb to the mid-2010s). Context from the whole study: Relapsing-remitting, secondary progressive and progressive-relapsing multiple sclerosis were recorded as disease courses, and subtype annotation was lacking for some patients. The patient repertoires were compared against approximately ten previously published healthy control repertoires obtained from donors aged roughly 6 to 28 years. A subset of samples was prepared in parallel using single-end sample barcoding, then pooled and co-amplified after Illumina adapter ligation.

The method behind the library was PCR. Sequencer: Illumina HiSeq 2500. To reduce PCR and sequencing biases, unique molecular identifiers were incorporated into the TCR beta cDNA libraries. Around 500,000 cDNA molecules were obtained for every 1 to 10 million input T cells, so each molecule roughly corresponded to one T cell. Patient libraries were prepared and sequenced with the same protocol used for the earlier healthy control dataset. Within a given batch, samples were prepared together, multiplexed and sequenced on the same HiSeq lane. The authors' pipeline ran thus. MIGEC was used to process the raw barcoded reads, and molecular identifier groups with only a single read were discarded before consensus assembly and CDR3 extraction. Clonotype tables were post-analysed with VDJtools, normalizing diversity by down-sampling all datasets to the smallest sample size. To correct batch-related cross-sample contamination, repertoire overlap clustering matched CDR3 amino acid sequences but not nucleotide sequences. TCRdb itself trimmed the public reads at Q25 with fastp, ran MiXCR and retained productive beta chains. For every CDR3 protein sequence, its rows merge into one entry that carries the most common genes and DNA. The V and J calls, along with clone size, are taken from TCRdb and not from the paper's own processing. The sample data list about 200,000 distinct CDR3 sequences, and about 30% of these were observed just once. Approximately 3% of the sample is taken by the ten largest.

For CDR1 and CDR2, the germline V gene lists SGHRS and YFSETQ. The CDR3 covers 14 residues, taking in both the cysteine and the phenylalanine. Left in the record is the CDR3 DNA by itself, 42 bases read in frame from the first base. Points the paper makes about the study in general: A handful of TRBV segments, including TRBV5-6, TRBV5-1 and TRBV20-1, were significantly more frequent in patients than controls. Multiple sclerosis patients had significantly lower normalized Chao1 diversity than controls, a result that suggests substantial peripheral T-cell clonal expansion. The multiple sclerosis patient group was slightly younger than the control group. Direct clustering with F measure showed strong co-clustering of samples prepared in the same batch, prompting a batch-effect correction.

To demonstrate the VDJtools post-analysis software, the study profiled TCR beta repertoires from the peripheral blood of approximately twelve young patients with multiple sclerosis. Multiple sclerosis patients were children and adolescents aged roughly 6 to 16 years. The V and J genes are TRBV5-1 and TRBJ1-6, with TRBD1 identical over 8 junction bases. The source material was blood. The clonotype was recovered from a girl under 18 with multiple sclerosis. Read as DNA, the sequence is TGCGCCAGCGGCTTGGGACAGGATAATTCACCCCTCCACTTT. Its coded protein is CASGLGQDNSPLHF.